This T cell receptor beta chain was captured by sequencing in a study of T cell responses to AZD1222 COVID-19 vaccine. Study-level information: The study pooled second doses at about 4 or about 12 weeks. The study's findings and limits: Repertoires in all cases were sampled only once the peak T cell response had passed. Donors, mostly white British, included more females; clonal diversity was possibly underestimated.

Generated by immunoSEQ multiplex PCR, the TCRdb table keeps only in-frame clones and is missing some. The top ten hold less than 2.5% of the sample, which has about 88,000 clones, roughly nine tenths seen once. As regards this clone: Its antigen is currently unknown.

The V segment lost 2 bases and the J segment 8 bases; nucleotides outside the gene matches: 7. CDR1 is MNHNS and CDR2 is SASEGT in the germline V gene. The CDR3 is made up of 14 amino acids. This chain links TRBV6-1 with TRBJ1-1; 8 positions agree with TRBD1. The sequencing used peripheral blood, collected on day 0 of AZD1222 vaccination. The receptor's source is an adult in good health. DNA for the CDR3: TGTGCCAGCAGTGAATCGTGGGGACAGGTAGAAGCTTTCTTT. As protein: CASSESWGQVEAFF.